This TCR beta chain is drawn from a study of blood T cell repertoires in COVID-19. The wider study: Acute and convalescent COVID-19 specimens originated in the United States, Italy and Spain.

Authors' methods: Reference gene primer amplification gave nucleated cell count estimates. Generated by immunoSEQ multiplex PCR, the TCRdb table keeps only in-frame clones and is missing some. From that table come the V and J calls and clone size; the DNA was used to work out D and trimming. Of just over 650,000 clones in the sample, about 90% were seen once. The CDR3 is 17 residues long. CDR1 and CDR2 (germline): KGHSH, LQKENI. Trimming pared 3 bases from V and 3 bases from J, leaving 21 bases between. Sequencing input: peripheral blood. The J gene is TRBJ2-7, the V gene TRBV18; TRBD2 is a possible D gene (6 bases). The sequence was collected from a woman aged 18-29 years with acute or convalescent COVID-19. Written as DNA, the CDR3 is TGTGCCAGCTCACCCTACCCCAGGGAGGACTACTACTACGAGCAGTACTTC. This codes for CASSPYPREDYYYEQYF.